A selection of T cell receptor beta chains follows, all from one sample in a study of T cell repertoires in cytomegalovirus infection. TCRdb re-derived calls from the reads in MiXCR, one entry per CDR3 protein. The sample yields around 360,000 distinct CDR3 sequences, about 35% seen once. No antigen is known for these receptors. The material was cultured PBMCs, obtained from culture after CMV antigen stimulation. These receptors all stem from a human donor in good health (CMV status not recorded). Some clones in this sample may be carry-over from other donors' samples. Each CDR3 is given with its conserved first and last residue. Each record gives: clone size, V gene, D gene, J gene, CDR3 protein, CDR3 DNA. The D gene is left open where the match is weak. Clone size appears in some rows only: once, few, many, or a class for an expanded clone.

>NA|TRBV11-2|TRBD1|TRBJ2-1
CASSLVRTGRGQFF
TGTGCCAGCAGCTTAGTAAGGACAGGGAGAGGGCAGTTCTTC
>NA|TRBV28|NA|TRBJ2-1
CASSLAATSKNEQFF
TGTGCCAGCAGCCTTGCGGCTACTAGCAAAAATGAGCAGTTCTTC
>NA|TRBV11-2|NA|TRBJ2-3
CASSLESEADTQYF
TGTGCCAGCAGCTTAGAATCAGAGGCGGATACGCAGTATTTT
>NA|TRBV12-3/TRBV12-4|NA|TRBJ2-2
CASSLQGNGELFF
TGTGCCAGCAGTTTGCAGGGTAACGGGGAGCTGTTTTTT
>few|TRBV2|TRBD2|TRBJ2-5
CASSAAGAGVETQYF
TGTGCCAGCAGTGCCGCGGGAGCTGGGGTAGAGACCCAGTACTTC
>few|TRBV10-3|TRBD1|TRBJ1-6
CAIRTGTELAPLHF
TGTGCCATCAGGACCGGGACAGAGTTAGCACCCCTCCACTTT
>few|TRBV28|TRBD1|TRBJ1-2
CASSQPGQGGYGYTF
TGTGCCAGCAGTCAACCCGGACAGGGGGGCTATGGCTACACCTTC
>once|TRBV12-5|TRBD2|TRBJ2-2
CASGPGLAGGHTGELFF
TGTGCTAGTGGTCCGGGACTAGCGGGAGGGCACACCGGGGAGCTGTTTTTT
>once|TRBV5-1|NA|TRBJ1-2
CASSLGSTDSYGYTF
TGCGCCAGCAGCTTGGGGTCGACAGACAGCTATGGCTACACCTTC
>NA|TRBV24-1|NA|TRBJ2-7
CAAALMAGHLSSYEQYF
TGTGCCGCAGCCTTGATGGCGGGACATCTAAGCTCCTACGAGCAGTACTTC
>many|TRBV7-8|NA|TRBJ1-2
CASSFLTGGISNYGYTF
TGTGCCAGCAGCTTCCTGACCGGGGGCATCTCTAACTATGGCTACACCTTC
>few|TRBV24-1|NA|TRBJ1-1
CATSDPGHTEAFF
TGTGCCACCAGTGATCCGGGACATACTGAAGCTTTCTTT
>NA|TRBV12-3/TRBV12-4|NA|TRBJ2-3
CASTSKREDTQYF
TGTGCCAGCACCTCCAAAAGGGAAGATACGCAGTATTTT
>NA|TRBV4-3|TRBD1|TRBJ1-1
CASSQGTGTGGKDDTEAFF
TGCGCCAGCAGCCAAGGTACTGGGACAGGGGGCAAGGACGACACTGAAGCTTTCTTT
>NA|TRBV27|TRBD1|TRBJ1-5
CAAGTGINQPQHF
TGTGCCGCCGGGACAGGGATAAATCAGCCCCAGCATTTT
>once|TRBV19|NA|TRBJ1-1
CASRSRGRNTEAFF
TGTGCCAGTAGGTCAAGGGGCAGGAACACTGAAGCTTTCTTT
>NA|TRBV5-1|TRBD2|TRBJ2-1
CASSPGLAGGKGNNEQFF
TGCGCCAGCAGCCCTGGGTTAGCGGGAGGGAAGGGGAACAATGAGCAGTTCTTC
>NA|TRBV6-5|NA|TRBJ1-1
CASSYSSRGGGTEAFF
TGTGCCAGCAGTTACTCGTCAAGGGGAGGGGGCACTGAAGCTTTCTTT
>NA|TRBV7-2|TRBD2|TRBJ2-7
CASRPGLASEQYF
TGTGCCAGCAGACCCGGACTAGCGTCCGAGCAGTACTTC
>NA|TRBV19|TRBD1|TRBJ1-5
CASSINPRSGQGMGQPQHF
TGTGCCAGTAGTATTAACCCCCGCTCCGGACAGGGAATGGGTCAGCCCCAGCATTTT
>NA|TRBV28|NA|TRBJ1-6
CASSPGQTLHF
TGTGCCAGCAGTCCTGGACAAACCCTCCACTTT
>few|TRBV12-3/TRBV12-4|NA|TRBJ2-5
CASSRRTATQETQYF
TGTGCCAGCAGCAGGAGGACAGCAACCCAAGAGACCCAGTACTTC
>many|TRBV7-2|TRBD1|TRBJ2-3
CASSLRTGPTDTQYF
TGTGCCAGCAGCTTAAGGACAGGGCCCACAGATACGCAGTATTTT
>NA|TRBV5-4|TRBD2|TRBJ2-3
CASSLMGLAGGTDTQYF
TGTGCCAGCAGCTTGATGGGGCTAGCGGGAGGCACAGATACGCAGTATTTT
>NA|TRBV6-5|NA|TRBJ2-5
CASSPTTTVAETQYF
TGTGCCAGCAGCCCTACTACGACCGTGGCGGAGACCCAGTACTTC
>NA|TRBV30|NA|TRBJ2-7
CAWAEVGEQYF
TGTGCCTGGGCCGAAGTCGGCGAGCAGTACTTC
>NA|TRBV7-2|NA|TRBJ2-5
CASSLARERTQYF
TGTGCCAGCAGCTTAGCCCGGGAACGGACCCAGTACTTC
>NA|TRBV11-2|TRBD1|TRBJ1-5
CASSDGTGGRNQPQHF
TGTGCCAGCAGCGATGGGACAGGGGGTCGCAATCAGCCCCAGCATTTT
>NA|TRBV7-2|NA|TRBJ2-7
CASSPSRGYYEQYF
TGTGCCAGCAGCCCCTCGCGGGGTTACTACGAGCAGTACTTC
>NA|TRBV15|TRBD1|TRBJ1-1
CATRRVRGVNTEAFF
TGTGCCACCAGGAGAGTCAGGGGGGTGAACACTGAAGCTTTCTTT
>NA|TRBV2|TRBD2|TRBJ2-5
CASSEVAGGPKTQYF
TGTGCCAGCAGTGAAGTAGCGGGAGGGCCAAAGACCCAGTACTTC
>NA|TRBV6-2/TRBV6-3|NA|TRBJ2-1
CASNLQWGEQFF
TGTGCCAGCAACCTACAGTGGGGTGAGCAGTTCTTC
>NA|TRBV7-2|TRBD2|TRBJ2-1
CASSAYLAGANNEQFF
TGTGCCAGCAGCGCTTACCTAGCGGGAGCCAACAATGAGCAGTTCTTC
>few|TRBV27|NA|TRBJ2-3
CASSLTLGTDTQYF
TGTGCCAGCAGTTTAACCCTAGGCACAGATACGCAGTATTTT
>once|TRBV5-6|NA|TRBJ2-5
CASSIEETQYF
TGTGCCAGCAGCATCGAAGAGACCCAGTACTTC
>few|TRBV7-6|NA|TRBJ2-5
CASSNTQETQYF
TGTGCCAGCAGCAACACCCAAGAGACCCAGTACTTC
>few|TRBV28|NA|TRBJ2-7
CASTSLYEQYF
TGTGCCAGCACTAGTCTGTACGAGCAGTACTTC
>many|TRBV5-4|TRBD1|TRBJ2-2
CASTGTGGEWNTGELFF
TGTGCCAGTACCGGGACAGGGGGTGAATGGAACACCGGGGAGCTGTTTTTT
>NA|TRBV6-8|TRBD1|TRBJ2-1
CASSRPTGTGAYNEQFF
TGTGCCAGCAGTCGTCCGACGGGGACAGGGGCCTACAATGAGCAGTTCTTC
>NA|TRBV11-3|TRBD2|TRBJ2-5
CASSLGLAYEETQYF
TGTGCCAGCAGCCTGGGACTAGCATACGAAGAGACCCAGTACTTC
>few|TRBV20-1|TRBD1|TRBJ2-5
CSARDGDRGPETQYF
TGCAGTGCTAGAGATGGGGACAGGGGGCCAGAGACCCAGTACTTC
>few|TRBV4-1|NA|TRBJ2-3
CASSPQPSTDTQYF
TGCGCCAGCAGCCCTCAACCTAGCACAGATACGCAGTATTTT
>NA|TRBV19|TRBD1|TRBJ1-5
CASTPRDRVEQPQHF
TGTGCCAGTACCCCAAGAGACAGGGTTGAACAGCCCCAGCATTTT
>NA|TRBV6-2/TRBV6-3|NA|TRBJ1-6
CASTADGDNSPLHF
TGTGCCAGCACCGCAGACGGAGATAATTCACCCCTCCACTTT
>NA|TRBV19|NA|TRBJ2-3
CASSQDRINTDTQYF
TGTGCCAGTAGTCAAGACAGAATCAACACAGATACGCAGTATTTT
>few|TRBV7-8|TRBD1|TRBJ2-1
CASSLGWTGHNEQFF
TGTGCCAGCAGCTTAGGATGGACAGGACACAATGAGCAGTTCTTC
>few|TRBV6-5|NA|TRBJ1-1
CASSRDGGAFF
TGTGCCAGCAGCCGCGACGGGGGAGCTTTCTTT
>NA|TRBV7-2|NA|TRBJ2-5
CASSFDKETQYF
TGTGCCAGCAGCTTCGATAAAGAGACCCAGTACTTC
>NA|TRBV15|TRBD2|TRBJ2-1
CATSRRLAGVHEQFF
TGTGCCACCAGCAGACGACTAGCGGGAGTTCATGAGCAGTTCTTC
>NA|TRBV7-9|TRBD2|TRBJ2-2
CASSPPGSGRTGELFF
TGTGCCAGCAGCCCGCCTGGTAGCGGGAGAACCGGGGAGCTGTTTTTT